The T cell receptor beta chain under discussion was sequenced for a study of cytomegalovirus exposure and HLA in healthy donors. Study-level results: 150 or so TCR beta chains were listed as cytomegalovirus-associated. Available immune exposure information was restricted to CMV serostatus only.

PCR amplification relied on 60 Vbeta primers (plus 13 Jbeta primers). Assay used: immunoSEQ multiplex PCR; TCRdb lists only in-frame clones, some missing. There are roughly 100,000 clones in the sample; around 80% occur only once, and approximately 3% lies in the top ten. The V end lost 7 bases, the J end lost 0 bases, and 16 bases lay between the germline ends. The CDR3 contains 16 residues. Per the germline V gene, CDR1 is MDHEN and CDR2 is SYDVKM. About this clone itself: Its matching antigen is unknown.

The origin of this receptor is a woman between 40 and 55 years old in good health and CMV-seronegative. The sequenced sample was PBMCs. The chain carries TRBV28 and TRBJ1-5; maybe TRBD1 (6 bases). DNA for the CDR3: TGTGCCAGCACCCGTGGGGGGGGCCCTAGCAATCAGCCCCAGCATTTT. Translated: CASTRGGGPSNQPQHF.